This is a list of T cell receptor beta chains from one sample in a study of shared clonotypes between healthy human individuals. TCRdb's table, derived via immunoSEQ multiplex PCR, lists solely in-frame clones and lacks some. The sample includes some 2.3 million clones, about 92% of them seen just once. The specimen sequenced was naive CD4+ T cells from PBMCs. Source of these receptors: a man aged 18-30 years in good health. Some clones in this sample may be carry-over from other donors' samples. Both conserved end residues are part of each CDR3. A D gene is named only where the DNA matches it firmly. Clone size is shown for a subset of rows, as once, few, many or a class of expanded clone.

V gene: TRBV19
clone size: once
D gene: TRBD1
J gene: TRBJ1-3
CDR3 protein: CASHPTRTGLRNTIYF
CDR3 DNA: TGTGCCAGTCACCCCACCCGGACAGGGCTCCGAAACACCATATATTTT

V gene: TRBV15
clone size: .
D gene: .
J gene: TRBJ1-4
CDR3 protein: CATSRNREKLFF
CDR3 DNA: TGTGCCACCAGCAGGAACAGGGAAAAACTGTTTTTT

V gene: TRBV2
clone size: few
D gene: .
J gene: TRBJ2-7
CDR3 protein: CASSPQGQAYEYF
CDR3 DNA: TGTGCCAGCAGCCCACAAGGGCAAGCCTACGAGTACTTC

V gene: TRBV7-2
clone size: .
D gene: .
J gene: TRBJ2-7
CDR3 protein: CASSTRGPEQYF
CDR3 DNA: TGTGCCAGCAGCACCCGGGGCCCCGAGCAGTACTTC

V gene: TRBV28
clone size: few
D gene: .
J gene: TRBJ1-3
CDR3 protein: CASSAVDNPIYF
CDR3 DNA: TGTGCCAGCAGTGCGGTGGACAATCCCATATATTTT

V gene: TRBV5-1
clone size: .
D gene: TRBD2
J gene: TRBJ2-7
CDR3 protein: CASSLVTSGTYEQYF
CDR3 DNA: TGCGCCAGCAGCTTGGTCACTAGCGGTACCTACGAGCAGTACTTC

V gene: TRBV5-1
clone size: .
D gene: .
J gene: TRBJ1-3
CDR3 protein: CASSFTGGGENTIYF
CDR3 DNA: TGCGCCAGCAGCTTCACAGGAGGGGGTGAAAACACCATATATTTT

V gene: TRBV29-1
clone size: once
D gene: .
J gene: TRBJ2-5
CDR3 protein: CSVDITGGETQYF
CDR3 DNA: TGCAGCGTGGACATTACAGGAGGAGAGACCCAGTACTTC

V gene: TRBV10-3
clone size: .
D gene: TRBD1
J gene: TRBJ2-1
CDR3 protein: CAIRARTGDEQFF
CDR3 DNA: TGTGCCATCAGGGCCCGGACAGGCGATGAGCAGTTCTTC

V gene: TRBV25-1
clone size: .
D gene: TRBD1
J gene: TRBJ2-7
CDR3 protein: CASTFQAGTGVYEQYF
CDR3 DNA: TGTGCCAGCACCTTCCAAGCCGGGACAGGGGTCTACGAGCAGTACTTC

V gene: TRBV30
clone size: .
D gene: .
J gene: TRBJ2-7
CDR3 protein: CAWTERRGEQYF
CDR3 DNA: TGTGCCTGGACCGAGCGCAGGGGCGAGCAGTACTTC

V gene: TRBV5-1
clone size: few
D gene: TRBD1
J gene: TRBJ2-7
CDR3 protein: CASSWGSGGSYEQYF
CDR3 DNA: TGCGCCAGCAGCTGGGGGTCAGGGGGCTCCTACGAGCAGTACTTC

V gene: TRBV6-1
clone size: .
D gene: .
J gene: TRBJ2-5
CDR3 protein: CASSAHRQETQYF
CDR3 DNA: TGTGCCAGCAGTGCTCACAGGCAAGAGACCCAGTACTTC

V gene: TRBV19
clone size: .
D gene: TRBD1
J gene: TRBJ2-5
CDR3 protein: CATTPWDREVGETQYF
CDR3 DNA: TGTGCCACCACGCCGTGGGACAGGGAAGTGGGTGAGACCCAGTACTTC

V gene: TRBV7-8
clone size: once
D gene: TRBD1
J gene: TRBJ2-7
CDR3 protein: CASSQRDRGSYEQYF
CDR3 DNA: TGTGCCAGCAGCCAGAGAGACAGGGGCTCCTACGAGCAGTACTTC

V gene: TRBV9
clone size: .
D gene: .
J gene: TRBJ2-2
CDR3 protein: CASSEKLVSGELFF
CDR3 DNA: TGTGCCAGCAGCGAAAAGCTTGTCTCAGGGGAGCTGTTTTTT

V gene: TRBV28
clone size: .
D gene: .
J gene: TRBJ2-1
CDR3 protein: CASSLRAPGYNEQFF
CDR3 DNA: TGTGCCAGCAGTCTCAGGGCTCCCGGGTACAATGAGCAGTTCTTC

V gene: TRBV28
clone size: .
D gene: TRBD1
J gene: TRBJ2-7
CDR3 protein: CASSLTGFSYEQYF
CDR3 DNA: TGTGCCAGCAGCTTGACAGGGTTCTCCTACGAGCAGTACTTC

V gene: TRBV5-1
clone size: .
D gene: TRBD2
J gene: TRBJ2-3
CDR3 protein: CASSSRAGGGDTQYF
CDR3 DNA: TGCGCCAGCAGCTCGAGAGCGGGAGGCGGAGATACGCAGTATTTT

V gene: TRBV9
clone size: .
D gene: .
J gene: TRBJ2-1
CDR3 protein: CASSVEPGTAYNEQFF
CDR3 DNA: TGTGCCAGCAGCGTAGAACCGGGGACGGCTTACAATGAGCAGTTCTTC

V gene: TRBV6-5
clone size: .
D gene: .
J gene: TRBJ1-2
CDR3 protein: CASRYTQGQLVGYTF
CDR3 DNA: TGTGCCAGCAGGTATACGCAGGGCCAACTGGTCGGCTACACCTTC

V gene: TRBV7-2
clone size: .
D gene: .
J gene: TRBJ2-2
CDR3 protein: CASSSLVANTGELFF
CDR3 DNA: TGTGCCAGCAGCTCCCTAGTGGCGAACACCGGGGAGCTGTTTTTT

V gene: TRBV7-9
clone size: .
D gene: TRBD2
J gene: TRBJ2-3
CDR3 protein: CASSLAVSGGTDTQYF
CDR3 DNA: TGTGCCAGCAGCTTAGCGGTTAGCGGGGGCACAGATACGCAGTATTTT

V gene: TRBV7-9
clone size: .
D gene: .
J gene: TRBJ2-1
CDR3 protein: CASSIPGRPGFF
CDR3 DNA: TGTGCCAGCAGCATCCCGGGCCGGCCGGGGTTCTTC

V gene: TRBV6-5
clone size: .
D gene: .
J gene: TRBJ2-2
CDR3 protein: CASSLGVTGELFF
CDR3 DNA: TGTGCCAGCAGTTTGGGGGTCACCGGGGAGCTGTTTTTT

V gene: TRBV4-3
clone size: .
D gene: TRBD2
J gene: TRBJ2-5
CDR3 protein: CASSQEARGPNGPAGGRETQYF
CDR3 DNA: TGCGCCAGCAGCCAAGAGGCGAGAGGCCCTAATGGGCCTGCGGGAGGGAGGGAGACCCAGTACTTC

V gene: TRBV4-2
clone size: .
D gene: TRBD1
J gene: TRBJ1-4
CDR3 protein: CASSQETGDEKLFF
CDR3 DNA: TGTGCCAGCAGCCAAGAGACAGGGGACGAAAAACTGTTTTTT